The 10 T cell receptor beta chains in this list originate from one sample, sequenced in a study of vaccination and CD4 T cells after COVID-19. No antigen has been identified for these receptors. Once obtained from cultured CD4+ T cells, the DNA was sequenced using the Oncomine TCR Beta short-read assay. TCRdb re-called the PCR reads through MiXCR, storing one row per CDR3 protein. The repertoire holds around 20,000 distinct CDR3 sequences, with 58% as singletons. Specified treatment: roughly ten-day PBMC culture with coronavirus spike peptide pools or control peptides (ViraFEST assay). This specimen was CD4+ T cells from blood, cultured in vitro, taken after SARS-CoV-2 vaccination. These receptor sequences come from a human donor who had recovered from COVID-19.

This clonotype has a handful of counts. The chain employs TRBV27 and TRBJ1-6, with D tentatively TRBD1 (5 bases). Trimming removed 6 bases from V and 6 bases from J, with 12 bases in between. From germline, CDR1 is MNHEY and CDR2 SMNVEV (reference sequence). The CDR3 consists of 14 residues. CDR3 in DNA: TGTGCCAGCAGATTTACGGGGGGTAATTCACCCCTCCACTTT. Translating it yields CASRFTGGNSPLHF.

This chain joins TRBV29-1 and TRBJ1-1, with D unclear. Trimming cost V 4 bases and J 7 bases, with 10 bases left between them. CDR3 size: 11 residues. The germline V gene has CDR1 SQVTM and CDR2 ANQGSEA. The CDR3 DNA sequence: TGCAGCGTTGTTCGGGAAATTGAAGCTTTCTTT. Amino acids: CSVVREIEAFF. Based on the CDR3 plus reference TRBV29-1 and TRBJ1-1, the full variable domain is SAVISQKPSRDICQRGTSLTIQCQVDSQVTMMFWYRQQPGQSLTLIATANQGSEATYESGFVIDKFPISRPNLTFSTLTVSNMSPEDSSIYLCSVVREIEAFFGQGTRLTVV.

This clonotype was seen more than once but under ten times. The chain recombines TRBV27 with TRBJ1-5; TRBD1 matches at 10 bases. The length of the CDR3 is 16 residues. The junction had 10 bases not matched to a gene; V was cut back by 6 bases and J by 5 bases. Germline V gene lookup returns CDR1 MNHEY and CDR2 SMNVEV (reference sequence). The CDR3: CASRHLPGTGDQPQHF. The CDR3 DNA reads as TGTGCCAGCAGGCACCTCCCCGGGACAGGGGATCAGCCCCAGCATTTT.

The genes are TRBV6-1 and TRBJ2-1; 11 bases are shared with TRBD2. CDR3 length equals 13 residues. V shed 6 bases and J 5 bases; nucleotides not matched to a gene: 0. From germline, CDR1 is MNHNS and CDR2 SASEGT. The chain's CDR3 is CASRTSGNNEQFF. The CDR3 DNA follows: TGTGCCAGCAGGACTAGCGGGAACAATGAGCAGTTCTTC.

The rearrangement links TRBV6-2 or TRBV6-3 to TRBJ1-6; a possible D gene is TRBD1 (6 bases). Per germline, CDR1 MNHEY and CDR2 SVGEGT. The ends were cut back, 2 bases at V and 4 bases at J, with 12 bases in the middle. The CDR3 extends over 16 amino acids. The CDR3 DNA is TGTGCCAGCAGTTACGGGTCGAGGGGGTATAATTCACCCCTCCACTTT. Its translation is CASSYGSRGYNSPLHF.

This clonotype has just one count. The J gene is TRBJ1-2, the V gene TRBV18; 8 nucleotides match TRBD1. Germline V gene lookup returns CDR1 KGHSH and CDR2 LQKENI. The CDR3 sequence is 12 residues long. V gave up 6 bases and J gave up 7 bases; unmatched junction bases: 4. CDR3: CASSRTGFGYTF. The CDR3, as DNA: TGTGCCAGCTCCCGGACAGGGTTTGGCTACACCTTC.

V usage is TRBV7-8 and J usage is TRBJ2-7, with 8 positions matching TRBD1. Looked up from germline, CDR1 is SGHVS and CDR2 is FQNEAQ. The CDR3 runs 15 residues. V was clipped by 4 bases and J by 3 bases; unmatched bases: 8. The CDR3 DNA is TGTGCCAGCAGCTCCTATGACAGGGGCTACTACGAGCAGTACTTC. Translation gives CASSSYDRGYYEQYF.

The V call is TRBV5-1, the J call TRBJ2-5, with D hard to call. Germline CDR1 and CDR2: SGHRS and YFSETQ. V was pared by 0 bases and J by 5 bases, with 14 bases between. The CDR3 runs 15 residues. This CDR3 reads CASSLGVLGEETQYF. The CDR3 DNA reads TGCGCCAGCAGCTTGGGGGTCCTTGGCGAGGAGACCCAGTACTTC.

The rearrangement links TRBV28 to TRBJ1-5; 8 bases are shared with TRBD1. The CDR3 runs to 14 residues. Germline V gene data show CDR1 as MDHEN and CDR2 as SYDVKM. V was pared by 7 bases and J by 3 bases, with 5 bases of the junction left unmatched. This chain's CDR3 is CASTQGALNQPQHF. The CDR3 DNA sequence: TGTGCCAGCACCCAGGGGGCCCTCAATCAGCCCCAGCATTTT.

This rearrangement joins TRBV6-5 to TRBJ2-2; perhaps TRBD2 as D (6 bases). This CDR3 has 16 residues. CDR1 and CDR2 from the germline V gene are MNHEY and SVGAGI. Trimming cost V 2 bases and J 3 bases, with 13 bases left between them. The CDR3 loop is CASSYPNPGDTGELFF. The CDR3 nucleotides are TGTGCCAGCAGTTACCCGAACCCGGGGGACACCGGGGAGCTGTTTTTT.